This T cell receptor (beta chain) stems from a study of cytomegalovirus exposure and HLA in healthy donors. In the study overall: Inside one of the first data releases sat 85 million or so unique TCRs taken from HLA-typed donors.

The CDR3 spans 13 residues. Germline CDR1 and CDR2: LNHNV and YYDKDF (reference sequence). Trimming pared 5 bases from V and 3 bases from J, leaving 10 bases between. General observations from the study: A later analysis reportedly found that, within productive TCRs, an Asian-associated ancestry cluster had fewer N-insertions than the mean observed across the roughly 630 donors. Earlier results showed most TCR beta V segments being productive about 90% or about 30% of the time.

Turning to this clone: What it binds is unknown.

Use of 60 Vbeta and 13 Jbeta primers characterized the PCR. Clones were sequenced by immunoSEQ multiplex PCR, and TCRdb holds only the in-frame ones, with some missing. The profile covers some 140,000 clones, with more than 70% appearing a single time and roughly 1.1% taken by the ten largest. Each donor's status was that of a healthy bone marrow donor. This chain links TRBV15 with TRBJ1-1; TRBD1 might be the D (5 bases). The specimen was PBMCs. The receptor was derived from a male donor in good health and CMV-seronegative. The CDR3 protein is CATSGVGDTEAFF. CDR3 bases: TGTGCCACCAGCGGAGTAGGGGACACTGAAGCTTTCTTT.